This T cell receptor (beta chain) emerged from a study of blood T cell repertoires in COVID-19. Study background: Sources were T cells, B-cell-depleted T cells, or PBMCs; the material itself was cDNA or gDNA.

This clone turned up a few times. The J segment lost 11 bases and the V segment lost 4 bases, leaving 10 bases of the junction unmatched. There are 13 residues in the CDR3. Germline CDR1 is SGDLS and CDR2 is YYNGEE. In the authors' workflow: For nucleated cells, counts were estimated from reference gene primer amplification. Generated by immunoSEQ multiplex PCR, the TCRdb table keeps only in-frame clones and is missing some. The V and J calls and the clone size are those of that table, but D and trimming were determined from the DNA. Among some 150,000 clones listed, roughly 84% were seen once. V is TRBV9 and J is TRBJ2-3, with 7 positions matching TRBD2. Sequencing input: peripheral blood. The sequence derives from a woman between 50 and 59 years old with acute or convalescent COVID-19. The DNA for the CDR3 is TGTGCCAGCAGCAAGGGACTACGGGTAGGGCAGTATTTT. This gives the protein CASSKGLRVGQYF.